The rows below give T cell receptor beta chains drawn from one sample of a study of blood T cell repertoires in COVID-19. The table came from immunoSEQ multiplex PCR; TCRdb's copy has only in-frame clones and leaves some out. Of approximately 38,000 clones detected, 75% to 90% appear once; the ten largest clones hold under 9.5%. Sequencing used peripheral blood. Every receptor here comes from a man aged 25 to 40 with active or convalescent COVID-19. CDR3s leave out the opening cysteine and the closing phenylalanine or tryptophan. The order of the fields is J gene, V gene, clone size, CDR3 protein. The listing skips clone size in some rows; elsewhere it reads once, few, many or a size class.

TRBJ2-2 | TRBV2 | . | ASSLTGFGTGELF
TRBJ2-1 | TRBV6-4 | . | ASSERLAGSSYNEQF
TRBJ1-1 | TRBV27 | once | ASSLFAGGVSTEAF
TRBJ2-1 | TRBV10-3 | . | AISWGLANNEQF
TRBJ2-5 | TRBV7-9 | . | ASSLRASGTQETQY
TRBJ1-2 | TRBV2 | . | ASRGGTGIHGYT
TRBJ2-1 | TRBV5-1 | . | ASSPYPDRVAPYNEQF
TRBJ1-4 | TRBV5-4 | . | ASSLVGQGLDEKLF
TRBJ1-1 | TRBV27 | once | ASSLFGQGNTEAF
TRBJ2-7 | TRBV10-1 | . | ASSPGTSGSEQY
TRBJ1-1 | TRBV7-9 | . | ASSPPATEAF
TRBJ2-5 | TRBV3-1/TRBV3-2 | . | ASSPTGQETQY
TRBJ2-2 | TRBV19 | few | ASRVAWLAGATGELF
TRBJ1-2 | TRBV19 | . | ASSIRGTATYGYT
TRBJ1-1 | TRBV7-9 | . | ASSLGGHGNTEAF
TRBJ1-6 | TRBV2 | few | ASSGQGQGSPLH
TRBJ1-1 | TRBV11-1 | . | ASSLGHNTEAF
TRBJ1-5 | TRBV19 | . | ATRRLSNQPQH
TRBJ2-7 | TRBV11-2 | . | ASSPGTWGSYEQY
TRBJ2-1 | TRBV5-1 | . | ASSPKGQGSSNEQF
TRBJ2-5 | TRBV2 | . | ASSLNLRDRGVQETQY
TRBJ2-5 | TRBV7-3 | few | ASSQTTGALYN
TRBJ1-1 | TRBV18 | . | ASGLGGATTEAF
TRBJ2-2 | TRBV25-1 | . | ASSSPGTGITGELF
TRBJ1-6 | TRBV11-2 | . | ASSLGRGFGSVFPLH
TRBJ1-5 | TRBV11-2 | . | ASSLGPNRVDQPQH
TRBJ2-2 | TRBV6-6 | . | ASSYLAGDTGELF
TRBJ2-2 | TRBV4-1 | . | ASSQNRGSGDTGELF
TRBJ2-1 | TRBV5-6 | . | ASSLRRTGADEQF
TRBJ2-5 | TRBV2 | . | ASSVVRQGEWETQY
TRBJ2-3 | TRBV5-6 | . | ASSFLGGHTDTQY
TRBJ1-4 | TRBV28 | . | ASSRTGGHEKLF
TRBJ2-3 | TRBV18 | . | ASSPGLAGTDTQY
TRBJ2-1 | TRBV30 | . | AWSGLAGVTYNEQF
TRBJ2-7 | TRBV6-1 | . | ASSEFSWGLGEQY
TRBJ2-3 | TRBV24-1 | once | ATSDSPTSGRADTQY
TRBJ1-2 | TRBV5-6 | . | ASRRTGGFGYT
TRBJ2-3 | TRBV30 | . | AWGRRELDTQY